This T cell receptor (beta chain) was sequenced during a study of blood T cell repertoires in COVID-19. Study summary: The samples span acute and convalescent COVID-19 from the United States, Italy and Spain. In each case, the material was cDNA or gDNA derived from T cells, B-cell-depleted T cells, or PBMCs.

The germline gives CDR1 SGHVS, CDR2 FNYEAQ. Germline trimming cut 3 bases from V and 6 bases from J; bases unmatched to any gene: 6. This CDR3 comprises 15 residues. Original processing notes: Counts of nucleated cells, estimated from reference gene primer amplification, were obtained. Measured with immunoSEQ multiplex PCR; TCRdb has only the in-frame clones, and not every one. V, J and clone size are taken as reported in that table, and D and trimming were inferred from the DNA itself. The sample lists roughly 290,000 clones, approximately 86% occurring once. This receptor was identified in a woman in her twenties or thirties who had recovered from COVID-19. The chain joins TRBV7-6 to TRBJ2-7, with 12 bases aligning to TRBD2. The sample consisted of peripheral blood. As DNA, the CDR3 is TGTGCCAGCAGCTTTGAGACTAGCGGGAGCGGCGAGCAGTACTTC. As protein: CASSFETSGSGEQYF.